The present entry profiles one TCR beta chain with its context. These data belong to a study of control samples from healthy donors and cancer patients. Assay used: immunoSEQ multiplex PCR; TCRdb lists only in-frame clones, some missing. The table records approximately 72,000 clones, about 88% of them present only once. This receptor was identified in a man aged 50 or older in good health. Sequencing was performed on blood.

CDR3 DNA: TGCGCCAGCAATCCCTTGGAGGGGGGGCGAGGTGAGCAGTTCTTC. It is translated as CASNPLEGGRGEQFF. This rearrangement joins TRBV5-1 to TRBJ2-1, with D possibly matching TRBD2 (7 bases). CDR1 and CDR2 (germline): SGHRS, YFSETQ. The CDR3 has 15 residues. V was shortened by 6 bases and J by 9 bases, with 22 bases between the two germline ends.